The rows below give T cell receptor beta chains drawn from one sample of a study of shared clonotypes between healthy human individuals. Assay used: immunoSEQ multiplex PCR; TCRdb lists only in-frame clones, some missing. The sample lists about 680,000 clones, 92% occurring once. Specimen: naive CD8+ T cells sorted from blood. These receptors were taken from a man aged 30-40 years in good health. Both conserved end residues are part of each CDR3. The D gene is left open where the match is weak. Clone size is stated in some rows and not others, as once, few, many or a class when expanded.

CDR3aa	CDR3nt	v_gene	d_gene	j_gene	abundance
CASTAARFVADTQYF	TGTGCCAGTACGGCGGCTCGGTTCGTAGCAGATACGCAGTATTTT	TRBV28	NA	TRBJ2-3	NA
CASSIAQGTEAFF	TGTGCCAGTAGTATCGCTCAGGGCACTGAAGCTTTCTTT	TRBV19	NA	TRBJ1-1	NA
CASRGRSYEQYF	TGTGCCAGCCGCGGGAGGTCCTACGAGCAGTACTTC	TRBV27	TRBD2	TRBJ2-7	once
CASSIKGQGVGQPQHF	TGCGCCAGCAGCATCAAGGGACAGGGGGTGGGTCAGCCCCAGCATTTT	TRBV5-1	TRBD1	TRBJ1-5	once
CASRLENNQPQHF	TGTGCCAGCAGGCTAGAAAACAATCAGCCCCAGCATTTT	TRBV28	NA	TRBJ1-5	NA
CASRKIGTGDGELFF	TGTGCCAGCAGAAAGATCGGGACAGGGGACGGGGAGCTGTTTTTT	TRBV28	TRBD1	TRBJ2-2	NA
CANKVPCSGNTGELFF	TGTGCCAACAAAGTTCCGTGTAGCGGAAACACCGGGGAGCTGTTTTTT	TRBV21-1	NA	TRBJ2-2	NA
CASSSLRNNEQFF	TGTGCCAGCAGCTCCCTTCGGAACAATGAGCAGTTCTTC	TRBV11-2	NA	TRBJ2-1	NA
CASSLSMATQPQHF	TGTGCCAGCAGTTTATCGATGGCGACTCAGCCCCAGCATTTT	TRBV27	NA	TRBJ1-5	NA
CASSPPLASGMFDEQFF	TGTGCCAGCTCACCACCGTTGGCTAGCGGGATGTTTGATGAGCAGTTCTTC	TRBV18	TRBD2	TRBJ2-1	NA
CASSLSSTYEQYF	TGTGCCAGCAGTTTATCGAGCACCTACGAGCAGTACTTC	TRBV27	NA	TRBJ2-7	NA
CASSLEEGGTNEKLFF	TGCGCCAGCAGCTTGGAGGAGGGGGGCACTAATGAAAAACTGTTTTTT	TRBV5-1	NA	TRBJ1-4	NA
CASSQPPGNTIYF	TGTGCCAGCAGCCAGCCTCCGGGAAACACCATATATTTT	TRBV7-3	NA	TRBJ1-3	NA